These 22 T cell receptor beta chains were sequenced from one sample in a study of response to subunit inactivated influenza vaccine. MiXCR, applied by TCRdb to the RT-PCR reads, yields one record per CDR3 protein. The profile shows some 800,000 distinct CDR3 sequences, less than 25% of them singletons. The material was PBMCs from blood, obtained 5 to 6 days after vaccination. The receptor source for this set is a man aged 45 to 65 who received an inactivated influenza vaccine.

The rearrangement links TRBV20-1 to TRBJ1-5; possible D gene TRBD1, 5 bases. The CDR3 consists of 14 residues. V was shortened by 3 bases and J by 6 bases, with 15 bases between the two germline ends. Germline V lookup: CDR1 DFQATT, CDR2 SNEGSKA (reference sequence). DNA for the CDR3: TGCAGTGCTAGCTTTAGGGGTTATGGTCAGCCCCAGCATTTT. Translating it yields CSASFRGYGQPQHF.

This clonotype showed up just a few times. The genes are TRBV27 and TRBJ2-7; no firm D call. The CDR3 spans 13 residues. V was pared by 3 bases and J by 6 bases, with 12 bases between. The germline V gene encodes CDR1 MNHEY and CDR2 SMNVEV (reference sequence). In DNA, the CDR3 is TGTGCCAGCAGTTTGGGGTCAGTAGGCGAGCAGTACTTC. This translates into CASSLGSVGEQYF.

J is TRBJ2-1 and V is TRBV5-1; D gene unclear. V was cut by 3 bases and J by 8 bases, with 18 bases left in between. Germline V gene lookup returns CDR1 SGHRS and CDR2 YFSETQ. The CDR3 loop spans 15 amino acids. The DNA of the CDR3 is TGCGCCAGCAGCTCGGACCGTAGCTACAGCGATGAGCAGTTCTTC. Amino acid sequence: CASSSDRSYSDEQFF.

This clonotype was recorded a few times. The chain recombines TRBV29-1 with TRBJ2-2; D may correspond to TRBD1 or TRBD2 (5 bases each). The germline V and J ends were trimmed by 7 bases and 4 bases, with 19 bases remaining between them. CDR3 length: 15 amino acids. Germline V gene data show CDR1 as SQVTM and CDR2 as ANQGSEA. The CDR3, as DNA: TGCAGCGCCCTCCTCAACCAGGGAGCCACCGGGGAGCTGTTTTTT. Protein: CSALLNQGATGELFF.

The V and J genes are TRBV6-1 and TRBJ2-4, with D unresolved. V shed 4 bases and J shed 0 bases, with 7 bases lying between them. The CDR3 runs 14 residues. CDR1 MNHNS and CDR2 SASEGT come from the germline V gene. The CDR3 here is CASSAGGAKNIQYF. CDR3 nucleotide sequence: TGTGCCAGCAGTGCCGGCGGAGCCAAAAACATTCAGTACTTC.

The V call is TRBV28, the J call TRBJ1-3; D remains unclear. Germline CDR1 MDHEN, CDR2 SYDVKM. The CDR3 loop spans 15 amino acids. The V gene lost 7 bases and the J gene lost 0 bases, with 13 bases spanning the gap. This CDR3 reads CASTSGLFSGNTIYF. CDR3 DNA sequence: TGTGCCAGCACCTCGGGCCTTTTCTCTGGAAACACCATATATTTT.

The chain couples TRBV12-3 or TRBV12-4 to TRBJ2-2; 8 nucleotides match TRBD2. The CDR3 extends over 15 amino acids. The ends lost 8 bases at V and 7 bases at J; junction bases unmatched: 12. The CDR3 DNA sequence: TGTGCCAGCTCGGGACTAGGGGGAGCGGTCGGGGAGCTGTTTTTT. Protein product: CASSGLGGAVGELFF.

Here the CDR3 DNA reads TGCAGTGCCATGAAGGGGGGGGCCCTCGTTGGAGACGAGCAGTACTTC. It codes for CSAMKGGALVGDEQYF. This chain links TRBV20-1 with TRBJ2-7; the D gene is possibly TRBD2 (7 bases). The CDR3 has 16 amino acids. V lost 6 bases, J lost 5 bases, and 26 bases lay in between. Germline loops: CDR1 DFQATT, CDR2 SNEGSKA (reference sequence).

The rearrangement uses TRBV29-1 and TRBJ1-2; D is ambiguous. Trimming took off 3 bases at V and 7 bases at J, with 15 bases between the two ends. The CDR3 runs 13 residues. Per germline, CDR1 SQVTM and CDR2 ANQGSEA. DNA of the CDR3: TGCAGCGTTGAGCCGACCGCTGGAATTGGCTACACCTTC. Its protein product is CSVEPTAGIGYTF.

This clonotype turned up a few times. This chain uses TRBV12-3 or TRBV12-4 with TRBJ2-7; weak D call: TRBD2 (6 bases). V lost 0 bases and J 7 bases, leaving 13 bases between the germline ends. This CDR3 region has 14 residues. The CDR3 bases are TGTGCCAGCAGTTTAGCCGGAGGGACGAGGGAGCAGTACTTC. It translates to CASSLAGGTREQYF.

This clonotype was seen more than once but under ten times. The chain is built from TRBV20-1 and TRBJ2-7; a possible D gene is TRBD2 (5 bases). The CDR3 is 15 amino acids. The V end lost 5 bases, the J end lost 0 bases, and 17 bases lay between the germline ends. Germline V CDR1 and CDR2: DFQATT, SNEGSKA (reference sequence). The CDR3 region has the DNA TGCAGTGCTGAAAGTAGCGAGACAAGCTCCTACGAGCAGTACTTC. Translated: CSAESSETSSYEQYF.

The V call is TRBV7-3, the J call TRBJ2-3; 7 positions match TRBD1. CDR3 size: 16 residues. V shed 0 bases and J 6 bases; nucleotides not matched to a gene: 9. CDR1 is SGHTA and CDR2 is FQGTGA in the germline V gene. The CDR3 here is CASSLTRGTAKDTQYF. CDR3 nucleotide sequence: TGTGCCAGCAGCTTAACGAGAGGGACAGCTAAGGATACGCAGTATTTT. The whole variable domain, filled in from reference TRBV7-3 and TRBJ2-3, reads GAGVSQTPSNKVTEKGKYVELRCDPISGHTALYWYRQSLGQGPEFLIYFQGTGAADDSGLPNDRFFAVRPEGSVSTLKIQRTERGDSAVYLCASSLTRGTAKDTQYFGPGTRLTVL.

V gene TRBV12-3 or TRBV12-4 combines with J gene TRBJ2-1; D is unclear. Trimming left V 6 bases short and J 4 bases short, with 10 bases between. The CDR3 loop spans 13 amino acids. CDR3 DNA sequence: TGTGCCAGCAGCCAGACGCTGTACAATGAGCAGTTCTTC. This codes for CASSQTLYNEQFF.

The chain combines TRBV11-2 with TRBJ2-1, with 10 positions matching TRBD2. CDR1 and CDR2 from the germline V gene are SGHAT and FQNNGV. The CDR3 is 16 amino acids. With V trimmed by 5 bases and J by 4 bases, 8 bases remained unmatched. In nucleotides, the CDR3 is TGTGCCAGCAGCCCCATAGCGGGAGGACCATACAATGAGCAGTTCTTC. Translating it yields CASSPIAGGPYNEQFF. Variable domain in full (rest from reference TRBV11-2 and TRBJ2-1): EAGVAQSPRYKIIEKRQSVAFWCNPISGHATLYWYQQILGQGPKLLIQFQNNGVVDDSQLPKDRFSAERLKGVDSTLKIQPAKLEDSAVYLCASSPIAGGPYNEQFFGPGTRLTVL.

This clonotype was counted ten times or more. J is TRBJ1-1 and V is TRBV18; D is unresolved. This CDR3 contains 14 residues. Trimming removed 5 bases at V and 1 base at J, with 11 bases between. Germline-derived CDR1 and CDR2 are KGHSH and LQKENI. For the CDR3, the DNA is TGTGCCAGCTCAGCTCAAAATCGGAACACTGAAGCTTTCTTT. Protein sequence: CASSAQNRNTEAFF.

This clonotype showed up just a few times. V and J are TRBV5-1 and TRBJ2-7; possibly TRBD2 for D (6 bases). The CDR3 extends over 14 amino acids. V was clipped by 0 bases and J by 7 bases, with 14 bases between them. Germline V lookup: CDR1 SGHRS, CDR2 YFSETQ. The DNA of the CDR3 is TGCGCCAGCAGCTTGGCCCCAGGAGGGAAAGAGCAGTACTTC. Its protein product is CASSLAPGGKEQYF.

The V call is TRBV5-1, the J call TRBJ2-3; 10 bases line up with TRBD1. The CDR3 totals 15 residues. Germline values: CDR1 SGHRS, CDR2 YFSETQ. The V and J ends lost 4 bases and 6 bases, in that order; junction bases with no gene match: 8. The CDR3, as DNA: TGCGCCAGCAGCCCCCTGACAGGGGGCGAGGATACGCAGTATTTT. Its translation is CASSPLTGGEDTQYF.

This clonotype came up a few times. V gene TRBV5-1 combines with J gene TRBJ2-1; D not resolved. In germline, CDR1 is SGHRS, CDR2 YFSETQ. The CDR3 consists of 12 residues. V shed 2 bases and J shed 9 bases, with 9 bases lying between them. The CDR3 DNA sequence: TGCGCCAGCAGCTTTTTAACGGCTGAGCAGTTCTTC. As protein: CASSFLTAEQFF.

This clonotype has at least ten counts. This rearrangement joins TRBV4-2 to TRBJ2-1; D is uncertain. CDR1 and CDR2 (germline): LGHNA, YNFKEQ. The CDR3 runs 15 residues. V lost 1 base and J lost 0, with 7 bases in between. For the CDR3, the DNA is TGTGCCAGCAGCCAAGGTACCAGCTCCTACAATGAGCAGTTCTTC. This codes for CASSQGTSSYNEQFF.

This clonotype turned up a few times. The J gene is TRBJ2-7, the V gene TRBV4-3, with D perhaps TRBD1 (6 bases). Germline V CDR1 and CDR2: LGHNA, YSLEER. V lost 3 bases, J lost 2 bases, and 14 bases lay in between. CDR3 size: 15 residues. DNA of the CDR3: TGCGCCAGCAGCCAGGGGGCTAGTGTAACCTACGAGCAGTACTTC. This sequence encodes CASSQGASVTYEQYF.

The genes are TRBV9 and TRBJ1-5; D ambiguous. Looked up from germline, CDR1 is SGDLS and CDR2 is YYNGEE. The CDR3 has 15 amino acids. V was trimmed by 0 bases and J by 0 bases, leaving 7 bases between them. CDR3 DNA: TGTGCCAGCAGCGTAGATGGATTTAGCAATCAGCCCCAGCATTTT. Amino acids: CASSVDGFSNQPQHF.

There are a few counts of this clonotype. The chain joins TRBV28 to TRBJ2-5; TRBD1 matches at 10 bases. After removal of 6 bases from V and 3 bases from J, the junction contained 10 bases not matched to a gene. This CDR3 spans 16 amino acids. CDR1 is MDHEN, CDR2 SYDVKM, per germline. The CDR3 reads CASSLTSGTGEETQYF. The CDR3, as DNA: TGTGCCAGCAGCCTAACAAGCGGGACAGGGGAAGAGACCCAGTACTTC.